This TCR beta chain was sequenced during a study of CD8 T cells in Susac syndrome. Germline V gene lookup returns CDR1 SGHKS and CDR2 YYEKEE (reference sequence). The ends were cut back, 0 bases at V and 1 base at J, with 13 bases in the middle. This CDR3 has 16 amino acids. The T cells that were sequenced for TCR beta were CD8+ and CD4+ cells from blood. In contrast to the negatively isolated CD8+ and CD4+ T cells, TEMRA cells were FACS-enriched. With random hexamers, roughly 0.45 to 1 ug RNA was reverse transcribed. By means of immunoSEQ multiplex PCR, TCR beta CDR3 spanning 54 Vbeta and 13 Jbeta underwent amplification. TCRdb reprocessed the immunoSEQ multiplex PCR reads via MiXCR and lists one record per CDR3 protein. Among 150,000 to 200,000 distinct CDR3 sequences listed, about 91% were seen once.

This clonotype originated in a human donor with Susac syndrome. Material for sequencing was CD4+ T cells from PBMCs. The chain employs TRBV5-5 and TRBJ2-5; D gene unclear. This CDR3 is CASSLGAAPIQETQYF. DNA of the CDR3: TGTGCCAGCAGCTTGGGTGCGGCCCCCATCCAAGAGACCCAGTACTTC.